One and the same sample provided the 8 T cell receptor beta chains below, sequenced in a study of shared clonotypes between healthy human individuals. Naive CD8 cells, CD45RO-negative and positively selected for CCR7, excluded terminally differentiated effector memory CD45RA+ cells. TCRdb's table, derived via immunoSEQ multiplex PCR, lists solely in-frame clones and lacks some. The table has about 2,100,000 clones, under 95% seen once. The sample taken for sequencing was naive CD8+ T cells from PBMCs. The receptor set was obtained from a man younger than 35 in good health. Some clones in this sample may be carry-over from other donors' samples.

The chain is built from TRBV19 and TRBJ2-7; D perhaps matches TRBD1 (5 bases). Germline V gene lookup returns CDR1 LNHDA and CDR2 SQIVND (reference sequence). This CDR3 has 15 amino acids. The V gene lost 3 bases and the J gene lost 3 bases, with 15 bases spanning the gap. CDR3 region: CASSIGWTSGYEQYF. The DNA for the CDR3 is TGTGCCAGTAGTATCGGCTGGACATCGGGCTACGAGCAGTACTTC.

Worth noting for this clone: Other DNA sequences in this specimen translate into the identical CDR3. V usage is TRBV5-6 and J usage is TRBJ1-1; 8 bases match TRBD1. Germline CDR1 reads SGHDT; CDR2 reads YYEEEE. The CDR3 runs 14 residues. After removal of 2 bases from V and 1 base from J, the junction contained 1 base not matched to a gene. Here the CDR3 reads CASSFGTGNTEAFF. CDR3 in DNA: TGTGCCAGCAGCTTTGGGACAGGGAACACTGAAGCTTTCTTT.

The genes are TRBV11-2 and TRBJ2-4; 11 bases are a match to TRBD2. Germline lookup yields CDR1 SGHAT and CDR2 FQNNGV. This CDR3 has 16 amino acids. The V and J ends lost 1 base and 7 bases, in that order; junction bases with no gene match: 6. CDR3 amino acids: CASSLAASGRTNIQYF. CDR3 nucleotides: TGTGCCAGCAGCTTAGCAGCTAGCGGGAGGACGAACATTCAGTACTTC.

This chain connects TRBV28 to TRBJ2-1, with D possibly TRBD2 on 5 matching bases. V lost 3 bases, J lost 0 bases, and 18 bases lay in between. Germline CDR1 MDHEN, CDR2 SYDVKM. The CDR3 is 18 residues long. The CDR3: CASSFQGPGGVSYNEQFF. The CDR3 coding sequence is TGTGCCAGCAGTTTTCAAGGCCCAGGAGGAGTCTCCTACAATGAGCAGTTCTTC.

The CDR3, as DNA: TGTGCCAGCAGCTTAAGCTCACAGGGGGGCTTTGAGCAGTACTTC. Its protein product is CASSLSSQGGFEQYF. This sequence joins TRBV7-2 and TRBJ2-7; 8 nucleotides agree with TRBD1. Germline V gene lookup returns CDR1 SGHTA and CDR2 FQGNSA. V gave up 2 bases and J gave up 7 bases; unmatched junction bases: 10. The CDR3 contains 15 residues.

The chain couples TRBV19 to TRBJ2-3; 7 bases agree with TRBD2. V shed 10 bases and J 2 bases; nucleotides not matched to a gene: 18. The CDR3 loop spans 17 amino acids. Per the germline V gene, CDR1 is LNHDA and CDR2 is SQIVND (reference sequence). CDR3 in DNA: TGTGCCACCCTCCCTTGGCAGGCGGGAGACCCCACAGATACGCAGTATTTT. Translated, it gives CATLPWQAGDPTDTQYF. Drawing the rest from reference TRBV19 and TRBJ2-3, the complete variable domain is DGGITQSPKYLFRKEGQNVTLSCEQNLNHDAMYWYRQDPGQGLRLIYYSQIVNDFQKGDIAEGYSVSREKKESFPLTVTSAQKNPTAFYLCATLPWQAGDPTDTQYFGPGTRLTVL.

The chain carries TRBV7-9 and TRBJ1-5; D unresolved. Trimming took 1 base from V and 0 from J, leaving 13 bases between them. CDR1 and CDR2 from the germline V gene are SEHNR and FQNEAQ (reference sequence). This CDR3 spans 17 amino acids. The DNA for the CDR3 is TGTGCCAGCAGCTTAGATGGAGGTAAATATAGCAATCAGCCCCAGCATTTT. Encoded protein: CASSLDGGKYSNQPQHF.

A few counts support this clone. The same CDR3 can be traced to other DNA sequences in this sample. J is TRBJ1-1 and V is TRBV4-3; no clear D gene. V was clipped by 1 base and J by 2 bases, with 11 bases between them. The CDR3 consists of 15 residues. Germline assignment: CDR1 LGHNA and CDR2 YSLEER. The CDR3 DNA follows: TGCGCCAGCAGCCAAGGGCTTGAGGGAAACACTGAAGCTTTCTTT. Translation: CASSQGLEGNTEAFF.